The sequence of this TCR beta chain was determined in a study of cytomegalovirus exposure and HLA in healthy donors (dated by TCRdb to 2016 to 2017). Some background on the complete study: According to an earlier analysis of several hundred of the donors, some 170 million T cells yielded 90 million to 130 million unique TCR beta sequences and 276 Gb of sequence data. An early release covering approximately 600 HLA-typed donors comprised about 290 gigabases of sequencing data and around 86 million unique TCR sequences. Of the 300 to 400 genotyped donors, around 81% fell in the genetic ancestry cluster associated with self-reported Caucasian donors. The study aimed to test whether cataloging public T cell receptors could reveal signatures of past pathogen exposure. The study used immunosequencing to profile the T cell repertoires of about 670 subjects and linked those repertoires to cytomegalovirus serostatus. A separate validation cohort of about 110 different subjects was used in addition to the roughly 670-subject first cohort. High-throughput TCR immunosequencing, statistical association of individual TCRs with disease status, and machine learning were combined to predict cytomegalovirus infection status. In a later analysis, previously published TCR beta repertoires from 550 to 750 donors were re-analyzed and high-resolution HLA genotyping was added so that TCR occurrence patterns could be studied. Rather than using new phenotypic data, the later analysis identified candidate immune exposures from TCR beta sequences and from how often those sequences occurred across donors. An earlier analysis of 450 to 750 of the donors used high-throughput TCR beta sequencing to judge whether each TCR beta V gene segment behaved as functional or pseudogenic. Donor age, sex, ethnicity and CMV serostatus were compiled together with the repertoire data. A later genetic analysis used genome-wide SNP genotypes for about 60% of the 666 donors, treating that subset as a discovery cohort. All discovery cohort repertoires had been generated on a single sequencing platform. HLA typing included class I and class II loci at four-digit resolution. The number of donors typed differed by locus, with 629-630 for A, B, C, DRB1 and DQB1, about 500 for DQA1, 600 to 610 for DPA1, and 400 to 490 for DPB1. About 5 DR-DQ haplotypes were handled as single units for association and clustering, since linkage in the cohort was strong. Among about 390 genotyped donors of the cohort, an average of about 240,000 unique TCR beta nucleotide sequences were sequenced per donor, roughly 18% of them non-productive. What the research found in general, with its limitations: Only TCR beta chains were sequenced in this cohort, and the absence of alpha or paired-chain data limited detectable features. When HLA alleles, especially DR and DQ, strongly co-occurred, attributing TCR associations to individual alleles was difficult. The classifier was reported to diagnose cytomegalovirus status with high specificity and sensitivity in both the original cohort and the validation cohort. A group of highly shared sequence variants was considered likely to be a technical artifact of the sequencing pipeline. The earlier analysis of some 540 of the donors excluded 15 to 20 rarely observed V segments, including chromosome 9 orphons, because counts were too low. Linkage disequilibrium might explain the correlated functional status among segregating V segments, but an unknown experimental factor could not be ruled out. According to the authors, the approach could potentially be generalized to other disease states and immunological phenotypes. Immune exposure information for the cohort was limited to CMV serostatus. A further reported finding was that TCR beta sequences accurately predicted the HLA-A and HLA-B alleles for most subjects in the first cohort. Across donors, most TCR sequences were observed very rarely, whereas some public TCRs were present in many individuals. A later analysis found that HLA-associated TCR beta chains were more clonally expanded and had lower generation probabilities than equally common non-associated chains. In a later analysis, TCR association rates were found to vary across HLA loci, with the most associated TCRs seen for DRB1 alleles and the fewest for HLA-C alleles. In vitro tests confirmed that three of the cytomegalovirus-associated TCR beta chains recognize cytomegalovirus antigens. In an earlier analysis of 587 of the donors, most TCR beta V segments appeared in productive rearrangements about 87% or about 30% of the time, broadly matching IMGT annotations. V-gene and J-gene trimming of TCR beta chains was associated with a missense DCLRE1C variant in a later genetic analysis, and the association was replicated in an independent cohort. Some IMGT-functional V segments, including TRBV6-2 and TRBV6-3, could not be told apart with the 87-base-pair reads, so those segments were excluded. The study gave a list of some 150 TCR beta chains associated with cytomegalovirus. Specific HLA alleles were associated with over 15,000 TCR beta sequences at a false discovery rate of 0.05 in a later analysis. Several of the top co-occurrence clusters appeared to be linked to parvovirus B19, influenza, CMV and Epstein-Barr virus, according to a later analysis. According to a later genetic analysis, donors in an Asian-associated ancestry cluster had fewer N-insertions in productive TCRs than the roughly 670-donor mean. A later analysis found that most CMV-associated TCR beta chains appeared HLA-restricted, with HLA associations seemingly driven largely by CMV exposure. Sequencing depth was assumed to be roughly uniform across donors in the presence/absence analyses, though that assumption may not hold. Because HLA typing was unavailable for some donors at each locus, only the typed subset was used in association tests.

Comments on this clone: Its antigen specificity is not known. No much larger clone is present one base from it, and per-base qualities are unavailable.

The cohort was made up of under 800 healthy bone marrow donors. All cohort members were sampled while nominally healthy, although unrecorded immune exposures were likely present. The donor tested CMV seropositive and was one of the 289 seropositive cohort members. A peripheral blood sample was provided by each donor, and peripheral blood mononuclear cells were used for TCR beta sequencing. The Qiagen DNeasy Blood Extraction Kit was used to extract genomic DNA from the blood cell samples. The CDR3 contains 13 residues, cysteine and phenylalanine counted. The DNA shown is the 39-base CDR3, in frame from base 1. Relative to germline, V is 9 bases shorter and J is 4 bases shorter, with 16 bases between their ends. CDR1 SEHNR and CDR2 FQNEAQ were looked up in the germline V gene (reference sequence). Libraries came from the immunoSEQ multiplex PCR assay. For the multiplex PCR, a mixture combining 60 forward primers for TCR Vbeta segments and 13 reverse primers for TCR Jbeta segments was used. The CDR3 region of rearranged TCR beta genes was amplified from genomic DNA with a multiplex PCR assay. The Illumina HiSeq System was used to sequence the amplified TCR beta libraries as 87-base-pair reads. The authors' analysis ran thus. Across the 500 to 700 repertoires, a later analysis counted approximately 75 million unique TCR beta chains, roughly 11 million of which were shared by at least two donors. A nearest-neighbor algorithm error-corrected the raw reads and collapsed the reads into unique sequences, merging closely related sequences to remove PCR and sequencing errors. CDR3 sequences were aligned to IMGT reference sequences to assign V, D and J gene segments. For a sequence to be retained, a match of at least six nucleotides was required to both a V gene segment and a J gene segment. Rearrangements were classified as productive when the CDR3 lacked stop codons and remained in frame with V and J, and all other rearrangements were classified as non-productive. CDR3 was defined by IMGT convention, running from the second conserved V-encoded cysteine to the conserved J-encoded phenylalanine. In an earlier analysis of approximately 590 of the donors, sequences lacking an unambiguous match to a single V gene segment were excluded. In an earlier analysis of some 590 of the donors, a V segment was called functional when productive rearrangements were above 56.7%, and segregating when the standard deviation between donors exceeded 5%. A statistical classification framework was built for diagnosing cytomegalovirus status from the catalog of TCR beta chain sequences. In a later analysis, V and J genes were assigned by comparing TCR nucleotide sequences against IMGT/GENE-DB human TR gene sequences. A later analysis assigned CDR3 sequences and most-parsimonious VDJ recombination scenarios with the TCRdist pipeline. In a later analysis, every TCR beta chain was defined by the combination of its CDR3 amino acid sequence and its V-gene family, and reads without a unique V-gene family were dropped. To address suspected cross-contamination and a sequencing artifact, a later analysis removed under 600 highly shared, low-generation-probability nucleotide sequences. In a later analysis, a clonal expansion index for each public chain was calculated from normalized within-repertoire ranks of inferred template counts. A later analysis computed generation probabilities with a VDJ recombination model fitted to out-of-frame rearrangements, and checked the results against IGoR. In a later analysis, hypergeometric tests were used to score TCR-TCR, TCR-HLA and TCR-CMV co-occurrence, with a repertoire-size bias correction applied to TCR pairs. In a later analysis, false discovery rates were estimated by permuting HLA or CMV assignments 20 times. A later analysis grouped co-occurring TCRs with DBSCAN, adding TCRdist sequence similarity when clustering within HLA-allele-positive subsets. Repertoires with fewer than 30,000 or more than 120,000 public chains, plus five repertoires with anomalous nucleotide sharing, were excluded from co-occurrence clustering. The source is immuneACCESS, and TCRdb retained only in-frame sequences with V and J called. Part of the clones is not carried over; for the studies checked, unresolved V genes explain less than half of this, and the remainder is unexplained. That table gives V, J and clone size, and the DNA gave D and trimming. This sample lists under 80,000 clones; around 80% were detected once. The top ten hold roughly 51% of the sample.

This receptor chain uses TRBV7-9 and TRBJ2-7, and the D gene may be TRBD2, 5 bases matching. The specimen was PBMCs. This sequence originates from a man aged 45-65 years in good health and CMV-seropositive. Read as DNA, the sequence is TGTGCCAGAAGACTAACCTTTGGTTACGAGCAGTACTTC. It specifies CARRLTFGYEQYF.